A selection of T cell receptor beta chains follows, all from one sample in a study of shared clonotypes between healthy human individuals. Repertoires were generated with immunoSEQ multiplex PCR, while TCRdb's copy carries only in-frame clones and drops some. The sample contains around 2,000,000 clones, 95% of which appear only once. The sample was naive CD4+ T cells sorted from blood. Receptor source: a man between 18 and 35 years old in good health. CDR3s include the opening cysteine and the closing phenylalanine or tryptophan. The D gene is left open where the match is weak. Clone size appears in some rows only: once, few, many, or a class for an expanded clone.

v_gene,abundance,d_gene,j_gene,CDR3nt,CDR3aa
TRBV19,once,NA,TRBJ2-3,TGTGCCAGTAGTACCAATATACAAGGCGGAACAGATACGCAGTATTTT,CASSTNIQGGTDTQYF
TRBV6-1,NA,TRBD1,TRBJ2-5,TGTGCCAGCAGGATGGACAGGGGGTCAGAGACCCAGTACTTC,CASRMDRGSETQYF
TRBV6-1,NA,NA,TRBJ2-2,TGTGCCAGCAGTGAAGTGGCGGGTAACACCGGGGAGCTGTTTTTT,CASSEVAGNTGELFF
TRBV10-3,NA,TRBD2,TRBJ2-3,TGTGCCATCAGTACCGTGGGAGGGCCAGTGGATACGCAGTATTTT,CAISTVGGPVDTQYF
TRBV4-1,NA,TRBD1,TRBJ1-3,TGCGCCAGCAGCCAAGAATCAGGGACAGGGACTGGAAACACCATATATTTT,CASSQESGTGTGNTIYF
TRBV6-6,NA,NA,TRBJ1-4,TGTGCCAGCTCTGGTAACCTGGGGGAAAAACTGTTTTTT,CASSGNLGEKLFF
TRBV5-1,NA,NA,TRBJ2-5,TGCGCCAGCAGCCGGGAGGGACAGATAGAGACCCAGTACTTC,CASSREGQIETQYF
TRBV28,once,TRBD1,TRBJ1-2,TGTGCCAGCAGTTGGGCGGGACAGAACTATGGCTACACCTTC,CASSWAGQNYGYTF
TRBV4-3,few,TRBD1,TRBJ2-2,TGCGCCAGCAGCCAAACGACAGGGGGTTCCGGGGAGCTGTTTTTT,CASSQTTGGSGELFF
TRBV9,NA,NA,TRBJ2-3,TGTGCCAGCAGCGTAGCCGGGAGAGCTAGCACAGATACGCAGTATTTT,CASSVAGRASTDTQYF
TRBV14,NA,NA,TRBJ1-6,TGTGCCAGCAGCCCGGCAGGGTTGAATTCACCCCTCCACTTT,CASSPAGLNSPLHF
TRBV2,NA,NA,TRBJ2-2,TGTGCCAGCAGGGGACCAGGAAGGGGCGGGGAGCTGTTTTTT,CASRGPGRGGELFF
TRBV7-9,NA,TRBD1,TRBJ1-2,TGTGCCAGCAGCTTAGCTGGGACAGGGGACTATGGCTACACCTTC,CASSLAGTGDYGYTF
TRBV28,NA,NA,TRBJ2-7,TGTGCCAGCAGACCCGCCGCCCTGGGTGTTCACGAGCAGTACTTC,CASRPAALGVHEQYF
TRBV7-2,NA,NA,TRBJ2-1,TGTGCCAGCAGCTTAGGGGGGAGCGTCTATGAGCAGTTCTTC,CASSLGGSVYEQFF